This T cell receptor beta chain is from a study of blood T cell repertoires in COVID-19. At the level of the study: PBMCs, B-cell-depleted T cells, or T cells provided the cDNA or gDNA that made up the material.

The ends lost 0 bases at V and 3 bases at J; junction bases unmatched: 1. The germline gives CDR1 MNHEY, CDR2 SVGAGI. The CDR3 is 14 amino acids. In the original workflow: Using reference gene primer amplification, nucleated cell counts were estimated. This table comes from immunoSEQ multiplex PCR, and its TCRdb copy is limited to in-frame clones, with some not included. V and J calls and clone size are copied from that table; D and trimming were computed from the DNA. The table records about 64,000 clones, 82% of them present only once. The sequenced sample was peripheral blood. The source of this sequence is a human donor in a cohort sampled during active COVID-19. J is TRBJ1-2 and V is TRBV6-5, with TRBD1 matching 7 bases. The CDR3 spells CASSYSTGDYGYTF. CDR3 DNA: TGTGCCAGCAGTTACTCCACAGGGGACTATGGCTACACCTTC.